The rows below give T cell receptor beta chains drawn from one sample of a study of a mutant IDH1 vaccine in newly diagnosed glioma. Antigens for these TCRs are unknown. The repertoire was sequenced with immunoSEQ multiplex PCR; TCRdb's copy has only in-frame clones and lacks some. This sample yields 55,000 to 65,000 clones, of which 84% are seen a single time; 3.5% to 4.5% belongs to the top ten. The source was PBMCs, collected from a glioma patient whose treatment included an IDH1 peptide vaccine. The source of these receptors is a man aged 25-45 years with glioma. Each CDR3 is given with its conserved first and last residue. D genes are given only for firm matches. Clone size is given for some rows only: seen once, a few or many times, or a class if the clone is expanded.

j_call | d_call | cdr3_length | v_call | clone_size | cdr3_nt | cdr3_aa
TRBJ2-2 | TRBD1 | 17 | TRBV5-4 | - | TGTGCCAGCAGCTTGGGTCAGGGGGCCCCCGGAGGCGGGGAGCTGTTTTTT | CASSLGQGAPGGGELFF
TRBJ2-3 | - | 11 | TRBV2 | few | TGTGCCAGCACGCGCACAGATACGCAGTATTTT | CASTRTDTQYF
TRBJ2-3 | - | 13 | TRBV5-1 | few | TGCGCCAGCAGCTTGGAAGGGACAGATACGCAGTATTTT | CASSLEGTDTQYF
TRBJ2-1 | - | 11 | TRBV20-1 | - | TGCAGTGCGGCGCGTTACAATGAGCAGTTCTTC | CSAARYNEQFF
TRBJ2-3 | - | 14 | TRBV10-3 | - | TGTGCCATCCGCGTCCGCGGGGCCACAGATACGCAGTATTTT | CAIRVRGATDTQYF
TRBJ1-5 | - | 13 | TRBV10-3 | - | TGTGCCACCGGGAGGGGTGGCAATCAGCCCCAGCATTTT | CATGRGGNQPQHF
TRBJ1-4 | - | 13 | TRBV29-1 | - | TGCAGCGTAACATGGGGGACTAATGAAAAACTGTTTTTT | CSVTWGTNEKLFF
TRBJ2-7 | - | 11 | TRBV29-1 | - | TGCAGCGTTCGACAGGACTACGAGCAGTACTTC | CSVRQDYEQYF
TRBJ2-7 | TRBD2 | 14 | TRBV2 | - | TGTGCCAGCAGTGCGGGACTAGCATCCTACGAGCAGTACTTC | CASSAGLASYEQYF
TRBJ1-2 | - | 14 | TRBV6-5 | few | TGTGCCAGCAGTTCGGCGGGGACGGCCTATGGCTACACCTTC | CASSSAGTAYGYTF
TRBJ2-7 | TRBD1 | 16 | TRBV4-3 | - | TGCGCCAGCAGCCAAGGCTCCGGGACAGGAACCTACGAGCAGTACTTC | CASSQGSGTGTYEQYF
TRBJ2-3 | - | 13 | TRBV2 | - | TGTGCCAGCGGATGGGCCGCCCCAGATACGCAGTATTTT | CASGWAAPDTQYF
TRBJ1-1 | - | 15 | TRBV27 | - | TGTGCCAGCAGTTTATCCCCGTCATCGGGGACTGAAGCTTTCTTT | CASSLSPSSGTEAFF
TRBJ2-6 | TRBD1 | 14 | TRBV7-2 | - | TGTGCCAGCAGCTCCGAGGGGGCTGACAACGTCCTGACTTTC | CASSSEGADNVLTF
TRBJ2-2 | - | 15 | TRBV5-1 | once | TGCGCCAGCAGCTTGGAGAGCGGTAACACCGGGGAGCTGTTTTTT | CASSLESGNTGELFF
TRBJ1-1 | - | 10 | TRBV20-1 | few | TGCAGTGCGAGAGGGCCCCCCGTGTTCTTT | CSARGPPVFF
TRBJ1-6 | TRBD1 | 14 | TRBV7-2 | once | TGTGCCAGCAGGACCGGGACAGCCAATTCACCCCTCCACTTT | CASRTGTANSPLHF
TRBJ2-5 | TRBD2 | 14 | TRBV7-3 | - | TGTGCCAGCAGCTTCGGCGGGGGGAAGGAGACCCAGTACTTC | CASSFGGGKETQYF
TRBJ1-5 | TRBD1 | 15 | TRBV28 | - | TGTGCCAGCAGTCCGACAGGGCTGGGCAATCAGCCCCAGCATTTT | CASSPTGLGNQPQHF
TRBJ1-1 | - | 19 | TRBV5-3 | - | TGTGCCAGAAGCTTACCCCACAGGCAGGGTCGGGGTAGGAACACTGAAGCTTTCTTT | CARSLPHRQGRGRNTEAFF
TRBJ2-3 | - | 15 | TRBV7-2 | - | TGTGCCAGCAGCTTTTGGGGTCTACTCCTAGATACGCAGTATTTT | CASSFWGLLLDTQYF
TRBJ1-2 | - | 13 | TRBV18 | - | TGTGCCAGCTCGGCGGGACGGGGCTATGGCTACACCTTC | CASSAGRGYGYTF
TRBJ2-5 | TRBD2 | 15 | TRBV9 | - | TGTGCCAGCAGCGTAGACGGGAGGGGTCGAGAGACCCAGTACTTC | CASSVDGRGRETQYF
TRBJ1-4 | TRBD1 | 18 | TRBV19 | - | TGTGCCACCACTCCAGACAGGGGGAGCTTTCCAACTAATGAAAAACTGTTTTTT | CATTPDRGSFPTNEKLFF
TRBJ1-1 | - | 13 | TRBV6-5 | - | TGTGCCAGCAGTCAACAGGTGAACACTGAAGCTTTCTTT | CASSQQVNTEAFF
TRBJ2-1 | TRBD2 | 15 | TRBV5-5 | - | TGTGCCAGCATCCTCCGACTAGCGGGAGGACGAGAGCAGTTCTTC | CASILRLAGGREQFF
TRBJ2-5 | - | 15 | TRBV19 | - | TGTGCCAGTAGTCCCTTACCTAGCGTCCAAGAGACCCAGTACTTC | CASSPLPSVQETQYF